The 25 T cell receptor beta chains below come from one sample, sequenced in a study of post-analysis software for immune sequencing data. The antigens of these receptors remain unknown. Study-wide findings and caveats: Comparison of patients with controls showed 5 or 6 TRBV segments more frequent in patients, TRBV5-6, TRBV5-1 and TRBV20-1 among them.

Libraries were made from TCR beta cDNA, and they carried unique molecular identifiers. TCRdb used MiXCR to reprocess the PCR reads, holding one entry per CDR3 protein. The repertoire holds about 430,000 distinct CDR3 sequences, with 39% as singletons. Material for sequencing was blood. The receptor source for this set is a girl aged 2-10 years with multiple sclerosis.

V gene TRBV9 combines with J gene TRBJ1-5; unclear D gene. This CDR3 spans 16 amino acids. Germline values: CDR1 SGDLS, CDR2 YYNGEE. Trimming cost V 0 bases and J 3 bases, with 13 bases left between them. The CDR3 is CASSVDSDPFNQPQHF. CDR3 nucleotides: TGTGCCAGCAGCGTAGATTCGGACCCCTTCAATCAGCCCCAGCATTTT.

This clonotype was observed a single time. The rearrangement links TRBV4-2 to TRBJ2-5, with D perhaps being TRBD1 or TRBD2 (5 bases each). The CDR3 is 13 amino acids. V lost 0 bases, J lost 13 bases, and 15 bases lay in between. The germline V gene has CDR1 LGHNA and CDR2 YNFKEQ. CDR3 region: CASSQERGEFPYF. The CDR3, as DNA: TGTGCCAGCAGCCAAGAAAGAGGGGAATTCCCGTACTTC.

This CDR3 is CASSLVAGSYVETQYF. For the CDR3, the DNA is TGTGCCAGCAGCTTAGTTGCCGGGAGTTACGTAGAGACCCAGTACTTC. This chain uses TRBV7-2 with TRBJ2-5; weak D call: TRBD2 (6 bases). V lost 1 base and J 4 bases, leaving 16 bases between the germline ends. Looked up from germline, CDR1 is SGHTA and CDR2 is FQGNSA. This CDR3 has 16 amino acids.

This rearrangement joins TRBV20-1 to TRBJ2-1, with TRBD1 matching 8 bases. The germline V gene encodes CDR1 DFQATT and CDR2 SNEGSKA (reference sequence). This CDR3 is 15 amino acids long. V lost 1 base and J lost 4; bases outside the gene matches: 6. The CDR3 sequence is CSARGPGGMYNEQFF. In DNA, the CDR3 is TGCAGTGCTAGAGGTCCAGGGGGCATGTACAATGAGCAGTTCTTC.

The chain combines TRBV3-1 with TRBJ1-2; D call uncertain. Per germline, CDR1 LGHDT and CDR2 YNNKEL (reference sequence). This CDR3 is 12 amino acids long. The CDR3 region has the DNA TGTGCGACCCAAGGAGGGTTCTATGGCTACACCTTC. Translated, it gives CATQGGFYGYTF.

The chain combines TRBV29-1 with TRBJ2-4; 7 nucleotides align to TRBD2. There are 12 residues in the CDR3. Germline V CDR1 and CDR2: SQVTM, ANQGSEA. With 4 bases clipped from V and 8 bases from J, the junction kept 5 bases outside the gene matches. The CDR3 DNA is TGCAGCGTTGGGGGAGGGAGGGACATTCAGTACTTC. It yields the protein CSVGGGRDIQYF. The complete variable domain, with remaining parts taken from reference TRBV29-1 and TRBJ2-4, reads SAVISQKPSRDICQRGTSLTIQCQVDSQVTMMFWYRQQPGQSLTLIATANQGSEATYESGFVIDKFPISRPNLTFSTLTVSNMSPEDSSIYLCSVGGGRDIQYFGAGTRLSVL.

This clonotype was observed a few times. This chain uses TRBV4-3 with TRBJ2-7, with a tentative D call TRBD2 (5 bases). The ends were cut back, 1 base at V and 4 bases at J, with 11 bases in the middle. Germline CDR1 reads LGHNA; CDR2 reads YSLEER. CDR3 size: 14 residues. The CDR3 region has the DNA TGCGCCAGCAGCCAAGGGGGTAGGAGGTACGAGCAGTACTTC. Translating gives CASSQGGRRYEQYF.

The V and J genes are TRBV5-8 and TRBJ2-1; D may match TRBD1 or TRBD2 (5 bases each). The CDR3 runs to 13 residues. CDR1 is SGHTS and CDR2 is YDEGEE in the germline V gene. V was clipped by 4 bases and J by 6 bases, with 11 bases between them. The CDR3 loop is CASSIREPNEQFF. The CDR3, as DNA: TGTGCCAGCAGCATCAGGGAGCCCAATGAGCAGTTCTTC.

The chain carries TRBV6-2 or TRBV6-3 and TRBJ2-7; 11 nucleotides align to TRBD2. The end of the DNA is better explained by TRBJ2-5, so the J call may be wrong. The germline gives CDR1 MNHEY, CDR2 SVGEGT. This CDR3 is 15 amino acids long. The CDR3 DNA sequence: TGTGCCAGCAGTTACCGACTAGCGGGACGGGAGACCCAGTACTTC. It specifies CASSYRLAGRETQYF.

V gene TRBV5-6 combines with J gene TRBJ2-1, with 8 bases identical to TRBD2. CDR3 length: 16 amino acids. J lost 6 bases, V lost 4 bases, and 12 bases had no gene match. CDR1 SGHDT and CDR2 YYEEEE come from the germline V gene. CDR3 DNA sequence: TGTGCCAGCAGCACCTACGGAGCGGGGGTTATCAATGAGCAGTTCTTC. It translates to CASSTYGAGVINEQFF.

This clonotype was seen only a few times. This rearrangement joins TRBV28 to TRBJ2-1, with 11 bases fitting TRBD2. This CDR3 has 17 residues. V lost 3 bases and J lost 5; bases outside the gene matches: 9. Looked up from germline, CDR1 is MDHEN and CDR2 is SYDVKM. The chain's CDR3 is CASSLFTGTSGHNEQFF. CDR3 DNA: TGTGCCAGCAGTTTGTTCACCGGGACTAGCGGCCACAATGAGCAGTTCTTC.

The chain combines TRBV7-3 with TRBJ2-2; D is unresolved. The V end lost 5 bases, the J end lost 1 base, and 8 bases lay between the germline ends. The CDR3 extends over 14 amino acids. Germline CDR1 is SGHTA and CDR2 is FQGTGA. CDR3: CASSPWGNTGELFF. Written as DNA, the CDR3 is TGTGCCAGCAGCCCCTGGGGGAACACCGGGGAGCTGTTTTTT.

V is TRBV7-2 and J is TRBJ2-5; tentative D call: TRBD2 (6 bases). The DNA end lines up better with TRBJ2-7; the J call may be wrong. The CDR3 runs to 13 residues. Germline V gene data show CDR1 as SGHTA and CDR2 as FQGNSA. CDR3 loop: CASSSDYSSEQYF. CDR3 DNA sequence: TGTGCCAGCAGCTCGGACTATTCATCCGAGCAGTACTTC.

The chain joins TRBV6-6 to TRBJ1-2; the match to TRBD1 covers 7 bases. The CDR3 covers 11 residues. Germline-derived CDR1 and CDR2 are MNHNY and SVGAGI (reference sequence). V was pared by 6 bases and J by 10 bases, with 5 bases of the junction left unmatched. CDR3 nucleotides: TGTGCCAGCAGGTTGACAGGGAACTACACCTTC. Protein: CASRLTGNYTF.

The V and J genes are TRBV6-2 or TRBV6-3 and TRBJ2-4, with no clear D. The assigned J gene may be wrong: the sequence end matches TRBJ2-7 better. The CDR3 loop spans 15 amino acids. Germline CDR1 and CDR2: MNHEY and SVGEGT. CDR3 loop: CASSHQWSSRNEQYF. The DNA for the CDR3 is TGTGCCAGCAGTCACCAATGGAGCTCCCGAAACGAGCAGTACTTC.

This clonotype was seen only once. An end of the junction does not agree with germline; a read error may underlie this. This rearrangement joins TRBV27 to TRBJ2-7; TRBD2 agrees at 10 bases. Looked up from germline, CDR1 is MNHEY and CDR2 is SMNVEV (reference sequence). The CDR3 length is 15 residues. The chain's CDR3 is CAGSFSTSGAYEQYF. CDR3 coding DNA: TGTGCCGGCAGTTTTAGTACTAGCGGGGCGTACGAGCAGTACTTC.

The chain is built from TRBV7-9 and TRBJ2-4; D perhaps matches TRBD2 (6 bases). The CDR3 is 17 residues long. V was pared by 1 base and J by 0 bases, with 13 bases between. Germline V lookup: CDR1 SEHNR, CDR2 FQNEAQ (reference sequence). The CDR3 protein is CASSLETGGLAKNIQYF. CDR3 nucleotides: TGTGCCAGCAGCTTAGAAACCGGGGGACTAGCCAAAAACATTCAGTACTTC.

This clonotype was detected only once. A junction end diverges from the germline sequence, so it may reflect a read error. J is TRBJ2-5 and V is TRBV15; D not certain. Germline CDR1 reads LNHNV; CDR2 reads YYDKDF (reference sequence). The CDR3 has 13 amino acids. This chain's CDR3 is CTTSRDEDETQYF. DNA of the CDR3: TGTACCACCAGCAGAGATGAAGACGAGACCCAGTACTTC.

V is TRBV12-3 or TRBV12-4 and J is TRBJ1-6; a weak D match, TRBD1 (5 bases). The V gene lost 3 bases and the J gene lost 8 bases, with 14 bases spanning the gap. The CDR3 extends over 15 amino acids. The DNA for the CDR3 is TGTGCCAGCAGTTTCCCCGGGACGGACCATTCACCCCTCCACTTT. It is translated as CASSFPGTDHSPLHF.

The chain has TRBV28 and TRBJ2-1, with a possible D match to TRBD2 (5 bases). Per germline, CDR1 MDHEN and CDR2 SYDVKM. V lost 8 bases, J lost 7 bases, and 21 bases lay in between. The CDR3 spans 15 residues. The CDR3 here is CASSPRGKVMNEQFF. The CDR3 nucleotides read TGTGCCAGCTCCCCTCGAGGGAAAGTGATGAATGAGCAGTTCTTC.

This chain joins TRBV29-1 and TRBJ2-2; D may correspond to TRBD1 or TRBD2 (6 bases each). Germline V gene data show CDR1 as SQVTM and CDR2 as ANQGSEA. Trimming pared 7 bases from V and 6 bases from J, leaving 18 bases between. The CDR3 has 14 amino acids. CDR3 nucleotides: TGCAGCGCCGGGGGCGGTCTCGCCGCCGGGGAGCTGTTTTTT. This sequence encodes CSAGGGLAAGELFF.

The chain has TRBV29-1 and TRBJ2-5; D gene ambiguous. This CDR3 comprises 11 residues. V lost 5 bases and J 5 bases, leaving 9 bases between the germline ends. Germline CDR1 reads SQVTM; CDR2 reads ANQGSEA. Here the CDR3 reads CSVIGQETQYF. DNA for the CDR3: TGCAGCGTTATAGGGCAGGAGACCCAGTACTTC.

On this clonotype: Relative to the germline gene, one junction end is altered; a read error may explain this. The V and J genes are TRBV7-9 and TRBJ2-3, with D perhaps matching TRBD2 (5 bases). The CDR3 runs 14 residues. Germline CDR1 SEHNR, CDR2 FQNEAQ (reference sequence). The CDR3 loop is CASRAPASTDTQYF. The CDR3 nucleotides read TGTGCCAGCAGAGCGCCCGCTAGCACGGATACGCAGTATTTT.

This clonotype was detected only a few times. V gene TRBV28 combines with J gene TRBJ2-3; tentative D call: TRBD2 (5 bases). Germline V CDR1 and CDR2: MDHEN, SYDVKM. Deletions cut 4 bases from V and 0 bases from J, with 14 bases between. The CDR3 covers 16 residues. DNA for the CDR3: TGTGCCAGCAGTTCGTTGAGCGGAGTAAGCACAGATACGCAGTATTTT. It encodes CASSSLSGVSTDTQYF.

The chain uses TRBV4-1 and TRBJ2-3; D ambiguous. V was shortened by 3 bases and J by 7 bases, with 11 bases between the two germline ends. CDR1 and CDR2 (germline): MGHRA, YSYEKL. CDR3 length: 13 amino acids. This CDR3 reads CASSQATENTQYF. The DNA of the CDR3 is TGCGCCAGCAGCCAGGCGACCGAGAATACGCAGTATTTT.